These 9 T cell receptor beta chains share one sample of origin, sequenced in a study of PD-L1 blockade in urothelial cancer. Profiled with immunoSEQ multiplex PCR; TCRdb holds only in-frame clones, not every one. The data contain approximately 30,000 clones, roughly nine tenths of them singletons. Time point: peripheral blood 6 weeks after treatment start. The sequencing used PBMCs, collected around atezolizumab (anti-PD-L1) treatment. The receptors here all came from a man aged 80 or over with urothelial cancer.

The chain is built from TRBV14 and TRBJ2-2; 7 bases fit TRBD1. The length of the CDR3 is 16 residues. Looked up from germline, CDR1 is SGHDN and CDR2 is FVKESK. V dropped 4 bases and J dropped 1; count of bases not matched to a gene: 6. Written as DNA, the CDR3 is TGTGCCAGCAGCCCGGCCAGGGGGTGGAACACCGGGGAGCTGTTTTTT. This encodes CASSPARGWNTGELFF.

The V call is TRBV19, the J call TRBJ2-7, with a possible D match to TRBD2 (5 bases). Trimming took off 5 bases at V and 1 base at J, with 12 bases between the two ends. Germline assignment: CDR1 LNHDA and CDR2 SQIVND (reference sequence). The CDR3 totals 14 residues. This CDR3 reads CASSGLGGSYEQYF. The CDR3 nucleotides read TGTGCCAGTAGTGGACTCGGCGGGTCCTACGAGCAGTACTTC.

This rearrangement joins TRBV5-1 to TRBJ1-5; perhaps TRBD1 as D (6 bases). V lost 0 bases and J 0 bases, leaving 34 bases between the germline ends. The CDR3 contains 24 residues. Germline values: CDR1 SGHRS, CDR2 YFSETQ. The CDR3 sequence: CASSLERSQDRLIYYLYSNQPQHF. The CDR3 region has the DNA TGCGCCAGCAGCTTGGAAAGAAGCCAGGACAGATTAATTTACTATTTGTATAGCAATCAGCCCCAGCATTTT.

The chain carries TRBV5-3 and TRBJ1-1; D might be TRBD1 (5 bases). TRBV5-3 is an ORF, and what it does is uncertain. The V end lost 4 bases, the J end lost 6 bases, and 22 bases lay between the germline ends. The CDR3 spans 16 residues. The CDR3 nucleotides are TGTGCCAGAAGCCCCCTACCAGGGCCGGGTCTTCCTGAAGCTTTCTTT. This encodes CARSPLPGPGLPEAFF.

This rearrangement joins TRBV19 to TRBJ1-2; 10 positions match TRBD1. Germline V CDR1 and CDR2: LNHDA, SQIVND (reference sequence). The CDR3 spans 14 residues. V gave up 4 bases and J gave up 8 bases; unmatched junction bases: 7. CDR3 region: CASSTPGQGRGYTF. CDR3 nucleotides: TGTGCCAGTAGTACCCCGGGACAGGGGCGCGGCTACACCTTC.

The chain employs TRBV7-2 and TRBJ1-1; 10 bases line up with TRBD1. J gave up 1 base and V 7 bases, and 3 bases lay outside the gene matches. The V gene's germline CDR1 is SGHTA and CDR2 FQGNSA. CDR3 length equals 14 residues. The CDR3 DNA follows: TGTGCCAGCAATAGGGACAGGGGGAACACTGAAGCTTTCTTT. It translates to CASNRDRGNTEAFF.

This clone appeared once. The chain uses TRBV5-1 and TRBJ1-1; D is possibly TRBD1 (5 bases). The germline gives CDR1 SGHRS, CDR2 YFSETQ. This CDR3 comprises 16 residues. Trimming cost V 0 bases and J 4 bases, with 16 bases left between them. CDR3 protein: CASSLEPSRGSTEAFF. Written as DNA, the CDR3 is TGCGCCAGCAGCTTGGAGCCCTCCCGGGGGAGCACTGAAGCTTTCTTT.

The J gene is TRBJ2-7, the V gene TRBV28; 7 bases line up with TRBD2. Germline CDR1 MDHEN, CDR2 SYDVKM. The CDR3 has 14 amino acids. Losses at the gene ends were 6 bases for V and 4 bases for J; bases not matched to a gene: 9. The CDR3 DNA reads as TGTGCCAGCAGCCCGGCCGGGACTATGTACGAGCAGTACTTC. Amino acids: CASSPAGTMYEQYF.

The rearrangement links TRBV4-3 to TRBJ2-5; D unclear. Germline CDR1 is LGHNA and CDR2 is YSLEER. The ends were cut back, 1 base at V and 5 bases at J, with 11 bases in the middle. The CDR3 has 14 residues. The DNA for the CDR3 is TGCGCCAGCAGCCAAGGACACAATGGGGAGACCCAGTACTTC. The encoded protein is CASSQGHNGETQYF.